This T cell receptor beta chain derives from a study of T-cell memory formation after mild COVID-19. TCRdb ran MiXCR on the 5' RACE reads and lists one entry per CDR3 protein. Of around 200,000 distinct CDR3 sequences listed, about 10% are singletons. This clonotype appeared a few times. The sequencing input was PBMCs or a T cell subset sorted from them (not recorded which). This TCR came from a young man who had mild COVID-19 (a few samples of this study predate the infection). Cell type and time point are not known.

In DNA, the CDR3 is TGTGCCAGCTCATTCGCTAGCGACCAAGAGACCCAGTACTTC. This encodes CASSFASDQETQYF. J is TRBJ2-5 and V is TRBV18; a possible D gene is TRBD2 (6 bases). CDR3 length: 14 residues. V dropped 5 bases and J dropped 0 bases, with 10 bases sitting between them. The germline gives CDR1 KGHSH, CDR2 LQKENI. Full variable domain (missing parts from reference TRBV18 and TRBJ2-5): NAGVMQNPRHLVRRRGQEARLRCSPMKGHSHVYWYRQLPEEGLKFMVYLQKENIIDESGMPKERFSAEFPKEGPSILRIQQVVRGDSAAYFCASSFASDQETQYFGPGTRLLVL.